The following is a T cell receptor beta chain sequence with its context. Its antigen remains unidentified. Base-call qualities are not available, and no considerably larger clone is one nucleotide away. The data stem from a study of T-cell reconstitution after alpha-beta-depleted transplantation in children (dated by TCRdb to the mid-2010s). Context from the whole study: Using TCR repertoire profiling, the study followed T-cell immune reconstitution in a quantitative way in children after TCRalphabeta/CD19-depleted allogeneic hematopoietic cell transplantation.

What the work shows at the level of the full study, not this receptor alone: The high TCRbeta diversity at day 60 in some patients was ascribed to recipient T cells and intrathymic progenitors that had survived conditioning. The apparently early alphabetaT-cell count recovery about two months after transplant was reportedly dependent on only several hundred rapidly expanded clones derived from non-depleted graft cells. The frequencies of hyperexpanded clones fell over the following months, and after one year, T-cell counts and TCRbeta diversity were mostly attributed to newly produced T cells.

V lost 5 bases and J lost 6 bases, and the count of bases not matched to a germline gene is 4. The cysteine opens and the phenylalanine closes a CDR3 of 15 amino acids. Of all the DNA, just the CDR3 is kept, 45 bases in frame from base 1. Looking up the germline V gene (reference sequence) yields CDR1 PRHDT and CDR2 FYEKMQ. The sample's treatment or condition label is to be understood as: allogeneic hematopoietic cell transplantation with graft depleted of TCRalphabeta T cells and CD19 B cells. The transplant recipients were children given TCRalphabeta/CD19-depleted allogeneic hematopoietic cell grafts. Libraries were constructed by PCR. Reads for this sample came from an Illumina HiSeq 2500. TCR library preparation used molecular barcoding, with unique molecular identifiers applied to normalize quantification of the TCRbeta repertoire. Starting from the raw public reads, TCRdb applied fastp trimming at Q25, assembled clones with MiXCR and retained in-frame beta chains. Entries that share a CDR3 protein sequence are merged under the most common genes and DNA. This sample holds almost 600,000 distinct CDR3 sequences; roughly a quarter were observed only once. 30% to 45% of the sample is held by the ten biggest clonotypes.

The TCR was taken from a boy younger than two with Wiskott-Aldrich syndrome, due to receive a stem cell transplant. The sample consisted of PBMCs, taken before TCRalphabeta/CD19-depleted stem cell transplant. The receptor chain draws on TRBV13 and TRBJ2-1, and 13 junction bases match TRBD2. CDR3 reads: CASSPGTSGTNEQFF. At the DNA level, the sequence is TGTGCCAGCAGCCCCGGGACTAGCGGGACCAATGAGCAGTTCTTC.